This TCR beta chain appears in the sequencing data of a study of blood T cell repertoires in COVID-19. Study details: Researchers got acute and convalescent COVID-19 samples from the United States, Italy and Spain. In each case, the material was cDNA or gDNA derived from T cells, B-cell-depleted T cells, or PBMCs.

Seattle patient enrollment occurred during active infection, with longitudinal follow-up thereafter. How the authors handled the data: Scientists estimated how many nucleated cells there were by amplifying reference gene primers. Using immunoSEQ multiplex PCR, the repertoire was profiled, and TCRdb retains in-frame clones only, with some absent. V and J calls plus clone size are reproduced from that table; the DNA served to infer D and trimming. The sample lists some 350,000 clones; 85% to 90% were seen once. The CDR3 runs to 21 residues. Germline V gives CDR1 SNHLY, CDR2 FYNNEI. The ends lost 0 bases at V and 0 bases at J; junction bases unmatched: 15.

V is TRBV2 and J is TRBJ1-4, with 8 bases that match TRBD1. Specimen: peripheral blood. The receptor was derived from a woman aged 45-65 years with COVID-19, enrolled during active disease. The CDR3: CASSEARGRTGTSATNEKLFF. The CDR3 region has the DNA TGTGCCAGCAGTGAAGCGCGGGGGAGGACAGGGACTTCAGCAACTAATGAAAAACTGTTTTTT.